This T cell receptor (beta chain) was recorded in a study of shared clonotypes between healthy human individuals. Study summary: CD8 memory received one plate per donor, CD8 naive two, CD4 memory three and CD4 naive three. Study-wide results and limits: Among donors, the sharing of clonotypes was expected to be influenced by sequencing depth. The diversity represented, both genetic and in exposure history, was limited by few donors.

Only in-frame clones appear in the TCRdb table, and some are missing; sequencing was by immunoSEQ multiplex PCR. The sample lists roughly 2,500,000 clones, roughly 93% occurring once. As regards this clone: Antigen: not known.

The V and J ends lost 3 bases and 6 bases respectively, with 15 bases between them. Germline V gene data show CDR1 as SGHNT and CDR2 as YYREEE (reference sequence). This CDR3 is built from 15 residues. Sequencing was carried out using naive CD4+ T cells from PBMCs. Subset of the sample: CD45RA+ positively selected. The origin of this receptor is a man younger than 30 in good health. Some clones in this sample may be carry-over from other donors' samples. The chain couples TRBV5-4 to TRBJ2-2, with D perhaps TRBD2 (7 bases). In DNA, the CDR3 is TGTGCCAGCAGCTGGGTCCGGGGGGCCTCCGGGGAGCTGTTTTTT. It yields the protein CASSWVRGASGELFF.